This is a list of T cell receptor beta chains from one sample in a study of cytomegalovirus exposure and HLA in healthy donors. Here immunoSEQ multiplex PCR was the method, and the copy in TCRdb shows in-frame clones only, minus some. The sample consists of some 91,000 clones, about 80% of them appearing once. The sample was PBMCs. These receptors were taken from a woman aged 55-75 years in good health and CMV-seronegative. Both conserved end residues are trimmed from each CDR3.

v_gene: TRBV19
CDR3aa: ASSIGRIYGYT

v_gene: TRBV11-2
CDR3aa: ASSLEGQGYNEQF

v_gene: TRBV2
CDR3aa: ASTKGQGNYGYT

v_gene: TRBV5-1
CDR3aa: ASSPTGSSNEKLF

v_gene: TRBV7-2
CDR3aa: ASRSGGTDTQY

v_gene: TRBV5-1
CDR3aa: ASSLDLAGETQY

v_gene: TRBV7-9
CDR3aa: ASRQTGGAETQY

v_gene: TRBV19
CDR3aa: ASSPTSGTGENYGYT

v_gene: TRBV18
CDR3aa: ASSPLSGVNNEQF

v_gene: TRBV9
CDR3aa: ASSVKWIATLNTEAF

v_gene: TRBV7-9
CDR3aa: ASSLGAQETQY

v_gene: TRBV6-6
CDR3aa: ASSYRVTGVAGELF

v_gene: TRBV30
CDR3aa: AWSTGNQPQH

v_gene: TRBV7-2
CDR3aa: ASSLEGAVSNSPLH

v_gene: TRBV5-1
CDR3aa: ASSLVGTANTEAF

v_gene: TRBV28
CDR3aa: ASSSGGSETQY

v_gene: TRBV5-4
CDR3aa: ASSRGEGAEQY

v_gene: TRBV6-1
CDR3aa: ASSEALAGGLGYSNQPQH

v_gene: TRBV5-1
CDR3aa: ASSVLRGTDTQY

v_gene: TRBV2
CDR3aa: ASTGPGQGALSSGNTIY

v_gene: TRBV7-2
CDR3aa: ASSGSGGIDGYT

v_gene: TRBV19
CDR3aa: ASSIGLAGEGGELF

v_gene: TRBV19
CDR3aa: ASSLGEGEAF

v_gene: TRBV15
CDR3aa: ATSPWGAYEQY

v_gene: TRBV10-1
CDR3aa: ASSQTGTTEAF

v_gene: TRBV5-1
CDR3aa: ASSLAGDNTGELF

v_gene: TRBV7-2
CDR3aa: ASSFYTRDTQY

v_gene: TRBV5-1
CDR3aa: ASSLTGAYQETQY

v_gene: TRBV7-9
CDR3aa: ASSLDRVIDTEAF

v_gene: TRBV7-2
CDR3aa: ASSSGQGRSPLH

v_gene: TRBV7-8
CDR3aa: ASSSRQGAVTYEQY

v_gene: TRBV30
CDR3aa: AWRPGDGYT

v_gene: TRBV5-1
CDR3aa: ASSPGQDYGYT

v_gene: TRBV6-5
CDR3aa: ASSRQGLDEKLF

v_gene: TRBV5-5
CDR3aa: ASSSQGDTEAF

v_gene: TRBV7-9
CDR3aa: ASSRDRYYEQY

v_gene: TRBV5-6
CDR3aa: ASSSGTVNVLT

v_gene: TRBV4-1
CDR3aa: ASSQTLRQGDYGYT

v_gene: TRBV7-2
CDR3aa: ASSHTLGGSNQPQH

v_gene: TRBV2
CDR3aa: ASRRTAEQY

v_gene: TRBV28
CDR3aa: ASSGSGSVSNEQF

v_gene: TRBV10-3
CDR3aa: AIRKISGTGGTGANVLT

v_gene: TRBV14
CDR3aa: ASSQDKWHGRAGWYNEQF

v_gene: TRBV15
CDR3aa: ATSRDRSDTNEKLF

v_gene: TRBV30
CDR3aa: AWRRDLFTDTQY

v_gene: TRBV6-1
CDR3aa: ASSAYGGTDTQY

v_gene: TRBV19
CDR3aa: ASSIGTANTEAF

v_gene: TRBV5-6
CDR3aa: ASSLTPTGEFSEAF

v_gene: TRBV25-1
CDR3aa: ASGRSGRSYNEQF

v_gene: TRBV27
CDR3aa: ASSARLPISYNEQF

v_gene: TRBV9
CDR3aa: ASSVGQTYGYT